The sequence of this T cell receptor beta chain was determined in a study of kidney transplant recipient with SARS-CoV-2 infection. The CDR3 is 16 residues long. Trimming stripped 4 bases from V and 1 base from J, with 14 bases between. Germline-derived CDR1 and CDR2 are KGHDR and SFDVKD. TCRdb re-called the reads through MiXCR, storing one row per CDR3 protein. The sample consists of 200,000 to 300,000 distinct CDR3 sequences, about 30% of them appearing once. Sample: a blood sample, taken at baseline and on roughly day 110 from a kidney transplant recipient. This sequence originates from a young adult male patient who had COVID-19 and was a kidney transplant recipient. These T cells may partly come from the graft donor. The chain is built from TRBV24-1 and TRBJ2-3; possibly TRBD1 for D (6 bases). The DNA of the CDR3 is TGTGCCACCAGTGAAAGCACAGGGTCGCGCACAGATACGCAGTATTTT. It translates to CATSESTGSRTDTQYF.